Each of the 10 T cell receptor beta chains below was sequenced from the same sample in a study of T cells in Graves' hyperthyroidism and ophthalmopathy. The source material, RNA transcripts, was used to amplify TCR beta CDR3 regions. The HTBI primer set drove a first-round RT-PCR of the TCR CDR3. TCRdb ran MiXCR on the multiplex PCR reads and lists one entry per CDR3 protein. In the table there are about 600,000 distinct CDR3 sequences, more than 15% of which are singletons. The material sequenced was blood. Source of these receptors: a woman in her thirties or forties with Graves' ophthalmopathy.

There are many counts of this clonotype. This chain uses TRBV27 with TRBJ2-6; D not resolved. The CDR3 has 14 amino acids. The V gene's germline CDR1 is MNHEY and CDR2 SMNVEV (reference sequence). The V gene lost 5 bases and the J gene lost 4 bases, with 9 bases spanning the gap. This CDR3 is CASSLNRGANVLTF. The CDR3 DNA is TGTGCCAGCAGTCTTAATCGCGGGGCCAACGTCCTGACTTTC.

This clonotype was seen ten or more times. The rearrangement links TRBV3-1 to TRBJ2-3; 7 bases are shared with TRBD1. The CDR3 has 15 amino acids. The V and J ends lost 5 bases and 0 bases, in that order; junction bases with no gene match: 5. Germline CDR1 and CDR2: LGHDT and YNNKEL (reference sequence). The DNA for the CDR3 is TGTGCCAGCAGCAAGAGACAGGGCAGCACAGATACGCAGTATTTT. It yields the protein CASSKRQGSTDTQYF.

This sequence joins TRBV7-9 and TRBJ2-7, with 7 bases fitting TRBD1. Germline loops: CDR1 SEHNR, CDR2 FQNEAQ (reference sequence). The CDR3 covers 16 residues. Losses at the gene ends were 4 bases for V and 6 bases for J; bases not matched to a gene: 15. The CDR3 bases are TGTGCCAGCAGCTACCGCCTTTATGAAGGGGGCAGCGAGCAGTACTTC. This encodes CASSYRLYEGGSEQYF.

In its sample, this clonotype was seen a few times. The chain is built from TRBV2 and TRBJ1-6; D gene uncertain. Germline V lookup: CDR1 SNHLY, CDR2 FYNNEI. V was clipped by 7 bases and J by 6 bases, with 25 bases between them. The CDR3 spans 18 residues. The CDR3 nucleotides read TGTGCCAGCACTCCTGGGAGGGTTGCGGAAGCTGGTAATTCACCCCTCCACTTT. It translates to CASTPGRVAEAGNSPLHF. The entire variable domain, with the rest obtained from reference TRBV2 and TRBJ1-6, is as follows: EPEVTQTPSHQVTQMGQEVILRCVPISNHLYFYWYRQILGQKVEFLVSFYNNEISEKSEIFDDQFSVERPDGSNFTLKIRSTKLEDSAMYFCASTPGRVAEAGNSPLHFGNGTRLTVT.

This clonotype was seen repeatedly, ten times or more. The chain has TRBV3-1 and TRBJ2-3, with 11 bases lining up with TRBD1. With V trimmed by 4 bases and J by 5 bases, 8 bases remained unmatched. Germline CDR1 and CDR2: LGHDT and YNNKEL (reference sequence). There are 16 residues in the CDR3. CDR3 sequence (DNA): TGTGCCAGCAGCCGCTCCGGGACAGGGGGAATAGATACGCAGTATTTT. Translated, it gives CASSRSGTGGIDTQYF.

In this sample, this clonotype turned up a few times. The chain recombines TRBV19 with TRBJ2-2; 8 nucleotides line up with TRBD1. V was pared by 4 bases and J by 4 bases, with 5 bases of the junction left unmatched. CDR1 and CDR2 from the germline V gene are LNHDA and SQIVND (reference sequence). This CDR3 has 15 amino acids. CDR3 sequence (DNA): TGTGCCAGTAGTAATCAGGGGGCAGCCACCGGGGAGCTGTTTTTT. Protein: CASSNQGAATGELFF.

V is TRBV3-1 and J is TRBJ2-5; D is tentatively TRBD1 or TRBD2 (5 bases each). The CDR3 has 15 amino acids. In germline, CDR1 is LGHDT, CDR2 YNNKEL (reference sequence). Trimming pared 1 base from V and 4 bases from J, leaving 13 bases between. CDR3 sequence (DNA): TGTGCCAGCAGCCAAGCTCCCACTAGGGGAGAGACCCAGTACTTC. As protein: CASSQAPTRGETQYF.

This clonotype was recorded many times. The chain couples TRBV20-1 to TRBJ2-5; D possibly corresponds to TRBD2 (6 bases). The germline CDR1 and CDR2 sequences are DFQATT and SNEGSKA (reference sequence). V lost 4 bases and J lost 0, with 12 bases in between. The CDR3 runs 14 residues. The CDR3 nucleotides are TGCAGTGCTATGAGCGGCGGGGACCAAGAGACCCAGTACTTC. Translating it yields CSAMSGGDQETQYF.

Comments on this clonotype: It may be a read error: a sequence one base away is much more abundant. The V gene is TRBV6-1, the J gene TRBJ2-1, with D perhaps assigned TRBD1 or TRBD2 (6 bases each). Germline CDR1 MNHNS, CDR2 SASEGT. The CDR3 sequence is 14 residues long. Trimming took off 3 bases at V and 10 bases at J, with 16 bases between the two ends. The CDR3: CASSDDTGRHEQFF. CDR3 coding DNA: TGTGCCAGCAGTGACGATACAGGGAGGCACGAGCAGTTCTTC.

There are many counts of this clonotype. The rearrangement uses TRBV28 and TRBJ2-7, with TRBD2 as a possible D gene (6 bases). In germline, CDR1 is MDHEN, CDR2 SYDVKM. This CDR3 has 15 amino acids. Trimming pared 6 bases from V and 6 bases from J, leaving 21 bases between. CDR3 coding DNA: TGTGCCAGCAGCCATGGCGGGGCCAGTGGGCGCGAGCAGTACTTC. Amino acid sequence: CASSHGGASGREQYF.